The 16 T cell receptor beta chains below all came from one sample that was sequenced in a study of shared clonotypes between healthy human individuals. The repertoire was sequenced with immunoSEQ multiplex PCR; TCRdb's copy has only in-frame clones and lacks some. The sample holds over a million clones, around four fifths seen once. The material sequenced was memory CD4+ T cells sorted from blood. Subset in this sample: CD45RA-negative fraction. The receptors were sampled from a young man in good health.

This clone was detected only a few times. This rearrangement joins TRBV5-4 to TRBJ2-2; D not certain. CDR1 SGHNT and CDR2 YYREEE come from the germline V gene (reference sequence). This CDR3 region has 14 residues. V dropped 1 base and J dropped 4 bases, with 8 bases sitting between them. The CDR3 sequence is CASSLRYSTGELFF. The CDR3 bases are TGTGCCAGCAGCTTGCGGTATAGCACCGGGGAGCTGTTTTTT.

The chain is built from TRBV27 and TRBJ2-2; no clear D gene. CDR1 and CDR2 from the germline V gene are MNHEY and SMNVEV (reference sequence). There are 13 residues in the CDR3. V was pared by 4 bases and J by 1 base, with 4 bases between. The CDR3 protein is CASSSLNTGELFF. CDR3 DNA sequence: TGTGCCAGCAGTTCCCTGAACACCGGGGAGCTGTTTTTT.

The chain recombines TRBV5-6 with TRBJ1-6; D unresolved. The CDR3 extends over 14 amino acids. Germline CDR1 SGHDT, CDR2 YYEEEE. V was shortened by 2 bases and J by 5 bases, with 8 bases between the two germline ends. Here the CDR3 reads CASSFGGHNSPLHF. CDR3 nucleotides: TGTGCCAGCAGCTTTGGCGGCCATAATTCACCCCTCCACTTT.

This clone was found a few times. The genes are TRBV14 and TRBJ1-6; D gene uncertain. Germline CDR1 reads SGHDN; CDR2 reads FVKESK. This CDR3 spans 13 amino acids. V lost 8 bases to trimming and J lost 7 bases, with 12 bases between them. CDR3 DNA: TGTGCCAGCCGGAGAGAAAGAAATTCACCCCTCCACTTT. It codes for CASRRERNSPLHF.

V usage is TRBV4-3 and J usage is TRBJ2-2; 10 bases align to TRBD1. In germline, CDR1 is LGHNA, CDR2 YSLEER. The CDR3 consists of 14 residues. The V and J ends lost 6 bases and 6 bases, in that order; junction bases with no gene match: 4. CDR3 sequence (DNA): TGCGCCAGCAGGGGACAGGGGTTCGCCGGGGAGCTGTTTTTT. Residues: CASRGQGFAGELFF.

The chain carries TRBV5-1 and TRBJ1-3; weak D call: TRBD1 (5 bases). The V end was cut by 1 base, the J end by 2 bases, with 13 bases between. The CDR3 sequence is 16 residues long. Germline values: CDR1 SGHRS, CDR2 YFSETQ. CDR3 residues: CASSLLGWGTGNTIYF. For the CDR3, the DNA is TGCGCCAGCAGCTTGTTGGGATGGGGCACTGGAAACACCATATATTTT.

The CDR3 DNA follows: TGTGCCATCAGTGTAGGGGAGACTGAAGCTTTCTTT. It encodes CAISVGETEAFF. The chain combines TRBV10-3 with TRBJ1-1, with D possibly matching TRBD1 (5 bases). Germline CDR1 ENHRY, CDR2 SYGVKD. V lost 4 bases and J lost 5, with 8 bases in between. This CDR3 is built from 12 residues.

Worth noting for this clone: This CDR3 is also generated by other DNA sequences in the sample. V is TRBV18 and J is TRBJ1-2; weak D call: TRBD1 (5 bases). V gave up 3 bases and J gave up 2 bases, with 7 bases separating them. The CDR3 is 13 residues long. The germline V gene has CDR1 KGHSH and CDR2 LQKENI. CDR3 in DNA: TGTGCCAGCTCACCTGACAGAAACTATGGCTACACCTTC. Protein: CASSPDRNYGYTF.

There are a few counts of this clone. The CDR3 bases are TGTGCCTGGAGTGGGTTGCAGAGAACTGAAGCTTTCTTT. This codes for CAWSGLQRTEAFF. The rearrangement joins TRBV30 to TRBJ1-1, with unresolved D. The CDR3 is made up of 13 amino acids. The ends were cut back, 1 base at V and 5 bases at J, with 11 bases in the middle. Germline V gene data show CDR1 as GTSNPN and CDR2 as SVGIG (reference sequence).

J is TRBJ2-4 and V is TRBV5-1; D call uncertain. There are 16 residues in the CDR3. Germline V CDR1 and CDR2: SGHRS, YFSETQ. V shed 4 bases and J shed 0 bases, with 14 bases lying between them. This CDR3 reads CASSPTQNLAKNIQYF. The CDR3 nucleotides are TGCGCCAGCAGCCCGACACAGAACCTAGCCAAAAACATTCAGTACTTC.

DNA of the CDR3: TGTGCCAGCTCACCACCGGTCAGGGCGGACGAGCAGTACTTC. This encodes CASSPPVRADEQYF. The rearrangement uses TRBV18 and TRBJ2-7; D might be TRBD1 (5 bases). Germline loops: CDR1 KGHSH, CDR2 LQKENI. The CDR3 length is 14 residues. Trimming shortened V by 0 bases and J by 5 bases, and 11 bases separated the two germline ends.

This chain joins TRBV5-1 and TRBJ1-4; no definite D call. Germline CDR1 SGHRS, CDR2 YFSETQ. Trimming left V 2 bases short and J 8 bases short, with 13 bases between. This CDR3 spans 14 amino acids. Here the CDR3 reads CASSLRAAGEKLFF. The CDR3 DNA reads TGCGCCAGCAGCTTACGGGCAGCGGGGGAAAAACTGTTTTTT.

The chain carries TRBV6-6 and TRBJ2-7; TRBD1 matches 8 bases. This CDR3 is built from 15 residues. Looked up from germline, CDR1 is MNHNY and CDR2 is SVGAGI (reference sequence). Unmatched junction bases numbered 1, after V lost 0 bases and J lost 0 bases. Written as DNA, the CDR3 is TGTGCCAGCAGTTACTCGGGACAGGACTCCTACGAGCAGTACTTC. It translates to CASSYSGQDSYEQYF.

V gene TRBV7-2 combines with J gene TRBJ2-7, with D uncertain. Germline V gene sequence: CDR1 SGHTA, CDR2 FQGNSA. This CDR3 contains 13 residues. The V end was cut by 4 bases, the J end by 0 bases, with 7 bases between. The CDR3 DNA is TGTGCCAGCAGCTCCCGCAACTCCTACGAGCAGTACTTC. Residues: CASSSRNSYEQYF.

There are a few counts of this clone. The chain uses TRBV5-1 and TRBJ2-5; TRBD2 agrees at 8 bases. The CDR3 covers 16 residues. The V segment lost 0 bases and the J segment 0 bases; nucleotides outside the gene matches: 4. From germline, CDR1 is SGHRS and CDR2 YFSETQ. CDR3 DNA sequence: TGCGCCAGCAGCTTGGAGCCAGCGGGGGACCAAGAGACCCAGTACTTC. Protein product: CASSLEPAGDQETQYF.

The V gene is TRBV9, the J gene TRBJ2-2; D is unclear. Germline V gives CDR1 SGDLS, CDR2 YYNGEE. The CDR3 contains 13 residues. V lost 1 base and J lost 5, with 6 bases in between. CDR3 DNA: TGTGCCAGCAGCGTACTCGAGACCGGGGAGCTGTTTTTT. Encoded protein: CASSVLETGELFF.